This T cell receptor beta chain was documented in a study of blood T cell repertoires in COVID-19. The overall study: T cells, B-cell-depleted T cells, or PBMCs provided the cDNA or gDNA that served as material.

Original methodology: Nucleated cell counts were estimated from reference gene primer amplification. Repertoires were generated with immunoSEQ multiplex PCR, while TCRdb's copy carries only in-frame clones and drops some. Clonal size and the V and J genes are those of that table, whereas D and trimming came from the DNA. The table lists a few hundred thousand clones, around 89% of them singletons, with 3.5% to 4.5% in the top ten. V lost 7 bases and J lost 0, with 13 bases in between. Germline V gives CDR1 LNHDA, CDR2 SQIVND (reference sequence). There are 15 residues in the CDR3. Cohort assignment relied on participant-reported clinical history. This clone occurred many times.

The chain joins TRBV19 to TRBJ1-3; D ambiguous. The specimen was PBMCs or T cells enriched from blood (not recorded which). The receptor's source is a young woman with acute COVID-19. Written as DNA, the CDR3 is TGTGCCAGTACCGAAGACAAATACTCTGGAAACACCATATATTTT. It yields the protein CASTEDKYSGNTIYF.